The entry that follows covers one T cell receptor (beta chain) sequence. Its ends do not fully match the called genes, so a read error is possible. One entry per CDR3 protein, called by TCRdb with MiXCR from the 5' RACE reads. Here the sample spans some 670,000 distinct CDR3 sequences, 12% being singletons. This CDR3 region has 13 residues. Germline V gives CDR1 KGHSH, CDR2 LQKENI. The data were obtained in a study of T cells after yellow fever vaccination. This clonotype originated in a man aged 25 to 45 who received the YFV17D yellow fever vaccine. The V call is TRBV18, the J call TRBJ1-4, with D unresolved. The sequences come from PBMCs, collected on the day of the yellow fever booster vaccination. The CDR3 DNA reads as TGTGCCAGCTCCCCACTCCCGGGGGAAAAACTGTTTTTT. Amino acids: CASSPLPGEKLFF. Based on the CDR3 plus reference TRBV18 and TRBJ1-4, the full variable domain is NAGVMQNPRHLVRRRGQEARLRCSPMKGHSHVYWYRQLPEEGLKFMVYLQKENIIDESGMPKERFSAEFPKEGPSILRIQQVVRGDSAAYFCASSPLPGEKLFFGSGTQLSVL.